There are a few counts of the clone carrying this T cell receptor (beta chain). Its antigen is still unknown. Together with a sample-barcoded 5' primer, a J-beta primer mix was included in a second PCR lasting roughly 7 to 11 cycles. With 12 random nucleotides, a template-switch adaptor tagged each individual cDNA molecule. TCRdb itself ran the 5' RACE reads through MiXCR, one entry per CDR3 protein. The data contain approximately 810,000 distinct CDR3 sequences, around 36% of them seen just once; the ten biggest clones take up roughly 13%. Germline CDR1 SGDLS, CDR2 YYNGEE. The length of the CDR3 is 15 residues. J gave up 6 bases and V 0 bases, and 6 bases lay outside the gene matches. The sample originates from a study of blood T cells in healthy people across ages. Notes on the study in general: It was the long-lived donors that had more naive CD4+ cells and higher diversity than aged donors. Older age went with lower TCR beta diversity per million T cells, in a roughly linear way.

The source of this sequence is a man between 18 and 29 years old in good health. Sequencing was done on a sample of blood. J is TRBJ2-3 and V is TRBV9; 8 nucleotides line up with TRBD2. CDR3 sequence: CASSVGAGGRDTQYF. The CDR3 region has the DNA TGTGCCAGCAGCGTAGGGGCGGGGGGCCGGGATACGCAGTATTTT.